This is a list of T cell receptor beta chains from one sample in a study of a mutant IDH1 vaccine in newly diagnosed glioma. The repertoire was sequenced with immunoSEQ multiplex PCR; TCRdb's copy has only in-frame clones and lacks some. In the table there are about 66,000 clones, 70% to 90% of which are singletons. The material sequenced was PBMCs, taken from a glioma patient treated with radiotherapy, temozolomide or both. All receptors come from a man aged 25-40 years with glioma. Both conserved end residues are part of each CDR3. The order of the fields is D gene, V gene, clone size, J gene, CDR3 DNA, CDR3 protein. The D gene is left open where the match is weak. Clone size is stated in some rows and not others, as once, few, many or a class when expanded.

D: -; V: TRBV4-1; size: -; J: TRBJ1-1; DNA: TGCGCCAGCAGCCAAGATAATAGACCCGTCAGGCGGAACACTGAAGCTTTCTTT; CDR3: CASSQDNRPVRRNTEAFF
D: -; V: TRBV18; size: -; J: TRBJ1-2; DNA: TGTGCCAGCTACAAGTTCGGGGGGGCGGAGAGTATGGACTATGGCTACACCTTC; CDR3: CASYKFGGAESMDYGYTF
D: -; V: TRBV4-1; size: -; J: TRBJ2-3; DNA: TGCGCCAGCAGCCAACTAACTAGGTTATACACAGATACGCAGTATTTT; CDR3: CASSQLTRLYTDTQYF
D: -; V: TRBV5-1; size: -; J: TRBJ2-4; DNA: TGCGCCAGCAGCTTGGGGCAGGGAAACATTCAGTACTTC; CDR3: CASSLGQGNIQYF
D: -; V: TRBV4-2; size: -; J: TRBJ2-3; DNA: TGTGCCAGCAGCCGATGGGCCGGGGATACGCAGTATTTT; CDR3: CASSRWAGDTQYF
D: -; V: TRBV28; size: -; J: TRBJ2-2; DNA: TGTGCCAGCAGTTTCCCAGGGGAGGAGGCCGGGGAGCTGTTTTTT; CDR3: CASSFPGEEAGELFF
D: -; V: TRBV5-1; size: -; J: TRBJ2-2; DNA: TGCGCCAGCAGCTTGGCCGGGGCTGACGGGGAGCTGTTTTTT; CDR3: CASSLAGADGELFF
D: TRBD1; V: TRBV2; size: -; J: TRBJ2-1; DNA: TGTGCCAGCAGTGAAGCGCAGTCAGGGGGCTACAATGAGCAGTTCTTC; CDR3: CASSEAQSGGYNEQFF
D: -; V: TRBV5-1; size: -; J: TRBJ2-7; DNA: TGCGCCAGCAGAGGAGAACAGCTATACGAGCAGTACTTC; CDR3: CASRGEQLYEQYF
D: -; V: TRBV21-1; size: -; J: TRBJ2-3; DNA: TGTGCCAGCAGCGTCTCGGGACAGGGGGCCACAGATACGCAGTATTTT; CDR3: CASSVSGQGATDTQYF
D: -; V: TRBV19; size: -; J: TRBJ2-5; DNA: TGTGCCAGTAGTATAGGGACTTCCCGGGGAGAGACCCAGTACTTC; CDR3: CASSIGTSRGETQYF
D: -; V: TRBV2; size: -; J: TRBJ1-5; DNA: TGTGCCAGCAACCTTCAGGGGAGCGGACAGCCCCAGCATTTT; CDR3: CASNLQGSGQPQHF
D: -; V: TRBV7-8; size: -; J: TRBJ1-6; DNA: TGTGCCAGCAGCTTAGTAGGGGCCTCCCGGAGTAATTCACCCCTCCACTTT; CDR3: CASSLVGASRSNSPLHF
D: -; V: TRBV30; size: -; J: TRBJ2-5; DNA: TGTGCCTGGACACCAGGGGAGGAAGAGACCCAGTACTTC; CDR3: CAWTPGEEETQYF
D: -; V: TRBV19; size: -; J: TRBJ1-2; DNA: TGTGCCAGCCGCCGGACAGAATCAGCTAACTATGGCTACACCTTC; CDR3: CASRRTESANYGYTF
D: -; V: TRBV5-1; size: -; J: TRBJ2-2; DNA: TGCGCCAGCAGTCCAGGGGCAAGAGACACCGGGGAGCTGTTTTTT; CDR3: CASSPGARDTGELFF
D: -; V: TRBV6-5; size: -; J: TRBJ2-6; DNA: TGTGCCAGCACCCTGGGGGTTTCTGGGGCCAACGTCCTGACTTTC; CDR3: CASTLGVSGANVLTF
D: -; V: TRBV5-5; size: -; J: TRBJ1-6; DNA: TGTGCCAGCAGCCCGTGGGACTCCGGGGATTATAATTCACCCCTCCACTTT; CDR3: CASSPWDSGDYNSPLHF
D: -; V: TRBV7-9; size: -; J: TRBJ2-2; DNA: TGTGCCCCCCGGCAGGGAAACACCGGGGAGCTGTTTTTT; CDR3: CAPRQGNTGELFF
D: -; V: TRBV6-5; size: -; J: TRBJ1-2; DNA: TGTGCCAGCAGTTACTCGAACCAGGGGATGGGTGGCTACACCTTC; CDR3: CASSYSNQGMGGYTF
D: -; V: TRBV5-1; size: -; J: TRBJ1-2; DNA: TGCGCCAGCAGCTTGCAAGAGGATTTTGGCTACACCTTC; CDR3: CASSLQEDFGYTF
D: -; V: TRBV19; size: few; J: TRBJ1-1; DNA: TGTGCCACTCAACAGGGCCTGAACACTGAAGCTTTCTTT; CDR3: CATQQGLNTEAFF
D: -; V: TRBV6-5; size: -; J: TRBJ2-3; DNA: TGTGCCAGCAGTTACGGGACGTCCCGCACAGATACGCAGTATTTT; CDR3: CASSYGTSRTDTQYF
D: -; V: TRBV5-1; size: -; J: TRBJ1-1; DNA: TGCGCCAGCGGGCAGGCCTTGAGGGGGACTGAAGCTTTCTTT; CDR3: CASGQALRGTEAFF
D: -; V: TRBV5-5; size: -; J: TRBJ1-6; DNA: TGTGCCAGCAGCTTGTATGGGGTCTCACCCCTCCACTTT; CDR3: CASSLYGVSPLHF
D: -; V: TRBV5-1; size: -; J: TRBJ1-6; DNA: TGCGCCAGCAGCTTGGACATTCTATCACCCCTCCACTTT; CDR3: CASSLDILSPLHF
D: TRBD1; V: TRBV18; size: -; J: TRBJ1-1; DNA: TGTGCCAGCTCCCTGGACAGGGTGAACACTGAAGCTTTCTTT; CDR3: CASSLDRVNTEAFF
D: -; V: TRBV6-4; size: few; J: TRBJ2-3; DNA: TGTGCCAGCAGTGACCGGGACCGTAGCACAGATACGCAGTATTTT; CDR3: CASSDRDRSTDTQYF
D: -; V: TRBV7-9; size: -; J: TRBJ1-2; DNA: TGTGCCAGCAGCTTAGGCAGGAACCCCGCTAACTATGGCTACACCTTC; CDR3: CASSLGRNPANYGYTF
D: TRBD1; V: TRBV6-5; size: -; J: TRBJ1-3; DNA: TGTGCCAGCGGACAGGGGGGAAACACCATATATTTT; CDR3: CASGQGGNTIYF
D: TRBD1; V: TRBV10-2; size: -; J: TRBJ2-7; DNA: TGCGCCAGCAGTCGACAGGGAAACGAGCAGTACTTC; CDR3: CASSRQGNEQYF
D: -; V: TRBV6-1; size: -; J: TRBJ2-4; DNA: TGTGCCAGCAGTGAACTATTCGTGGGCGGGGTGATTGCCAAAAACATTCAGTACTTC; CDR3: CASSELFVGGVIAKNIQYF
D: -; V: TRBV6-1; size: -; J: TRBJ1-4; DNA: TGTGCCAGCAGTGAATTAGTTGACGGCCTTTCTTTT; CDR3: CASSELVDGLSF
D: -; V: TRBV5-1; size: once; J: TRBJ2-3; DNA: TGCGCCAGCAGCTTGAACGCAGATACGCAGTATTTT; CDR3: CASSLNADTQYF
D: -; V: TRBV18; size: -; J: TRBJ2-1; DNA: TGTGCCAGCTCGATGGGGTGGGGGCGAAATGAGCAGTTCTTC; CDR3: CASSMGWGRNEQFF
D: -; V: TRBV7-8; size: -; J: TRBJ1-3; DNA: TGTGCCAGCAGCTTGGCAGGATATGGAAACACCATATATTTT; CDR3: CASSLAGYGNTIYF
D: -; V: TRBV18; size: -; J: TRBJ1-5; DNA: TGTGCCAGCTCACCACCGGGGATAAGGAGCAATCAGCCCCAGCATTTT; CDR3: CASSPPGIRSNQPQHF
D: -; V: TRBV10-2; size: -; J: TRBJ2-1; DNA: TGCGCCAGCAGCCCAACTACTCTCGGCAACAATGAGCAGTTCTTC; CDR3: CASSPTTLGNNEQFF
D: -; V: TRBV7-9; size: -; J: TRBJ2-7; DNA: TGTGCCAGCAGCTTAATTGGAACACCCTACGAGCAGTACTTC; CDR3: CASSLIGTPYEQYF
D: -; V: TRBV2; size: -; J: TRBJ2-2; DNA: TGTGCCAGCAAAGGGGACACATATGGGACCGGGGAGCTGTTTTTT; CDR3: CASKGDTYGTGELFF
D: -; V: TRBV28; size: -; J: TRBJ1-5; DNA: TGTGCCAGCAATGCGTGGATGGACCATCAGCCCCAGCATTTT; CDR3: CASNAWMDHQPQHF
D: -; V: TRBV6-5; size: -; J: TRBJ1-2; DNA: TGTGCCAGCAGTTACCTATCGAAAATTTACCATGGCTACACCTTC; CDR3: CASSYLSKIYHGYTF
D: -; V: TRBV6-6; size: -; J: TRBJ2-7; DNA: TGTGCCAGCAGCCACGGAGGAGGCGGCAACGAGCAGTACTTC; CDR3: CASSHGGGGNEQYF
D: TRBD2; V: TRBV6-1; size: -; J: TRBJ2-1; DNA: TGTGCCAGCAGTGAAGTTGTTAGCGGGGGGGGAAGAAATGAGCAGTTCTTC; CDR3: CASSEVVSGGGRNEQFF
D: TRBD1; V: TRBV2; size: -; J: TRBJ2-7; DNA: TGTGCCAGCGGACGGACAGGGAAACCCTACGAGCAGTACTTC; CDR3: CASGRTGKPYEQYF
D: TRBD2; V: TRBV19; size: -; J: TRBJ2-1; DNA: TGTGCCAGCAAACGGACTAGCGGCCGCCATGAGCAGTTCTTC; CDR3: CASKRTSGRHEQFF
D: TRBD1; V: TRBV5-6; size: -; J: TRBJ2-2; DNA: TGTGCCAGCAGCCCCGGGACAGGGGTTGCCGGGGAGCTGTTTTTT; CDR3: CASSPGTGVAGELFF
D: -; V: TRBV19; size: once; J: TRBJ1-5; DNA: TGTGCCAGTATTCCGCCGGGGGGCAATCAGCCCCAGCATTTT; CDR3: CASIPPGGNQPQHF
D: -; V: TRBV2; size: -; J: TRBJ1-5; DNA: TGTGCCAGCAGTGAAGGGTTGGGGGGGCAGCCCCAGCATTTT; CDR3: CASSEGLGGQPQHF
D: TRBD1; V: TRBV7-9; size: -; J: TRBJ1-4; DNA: TGTGCCAGCAGACAAGGACAGGGGGCAACTAATGAAAAACTGTTTTTT; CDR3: CASRQGQGATNEKLFF
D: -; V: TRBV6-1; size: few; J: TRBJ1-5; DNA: TGTGCCAGCAGTGAAACCCTGACACTAGGCAGCAATCAGCCCCAGCATTTT; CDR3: CASSETLTLGSNQPQHF
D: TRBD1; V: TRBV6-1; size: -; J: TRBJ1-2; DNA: TGTGCCAGCAACCTAAGGGGACAGGGACATGGCTACACCTTC; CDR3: CASNLRGQGHGYTF
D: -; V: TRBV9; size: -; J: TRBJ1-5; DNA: TGTGCCAGCAGCGCTCTCCTCGCGGGGCCCCAGCATTTT; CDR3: CASSALLAGPQHF